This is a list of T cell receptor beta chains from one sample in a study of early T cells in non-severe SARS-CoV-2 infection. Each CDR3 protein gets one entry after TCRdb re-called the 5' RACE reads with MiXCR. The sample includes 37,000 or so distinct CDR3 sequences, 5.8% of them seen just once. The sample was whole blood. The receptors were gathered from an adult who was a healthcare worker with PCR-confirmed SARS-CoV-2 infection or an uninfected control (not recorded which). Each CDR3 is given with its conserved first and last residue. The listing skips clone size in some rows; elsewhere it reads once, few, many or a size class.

CDR3: CASSQVASGIYEQYF; J: TRBJ2-7; size: many; V: TRBV4-2
CDR3: CASRKQGSNQPQHF; J: TRBJ1-5; size: many; V: TRBV2
CDR3: CSVEDAGTEGEAFF; J: TRBJ1-1; size: many; V: TRBV29-1
CDR3: CASSLRLAAQETQYF; J: TRBJ2-5; size: many; V: TRBV5-4
CDR3: CASSPDGAYEQYF; J: TRBJ2-7; size: -; V: TRBV18
CDR3: CASSPGTGSPLHF; J: TRBJ1-6; size: many; V: TRBV18
CDR3: CASSYPRGRTYEQYF; J: TRBJ2-7; size: many; V: TRBV6-2/TRBV6-3
CDR3: CASSKRGYNEQFF; J: TRBJ2-1; size: many; V: TRBV3-1
CDR3: CASSQDGSTDTQYF; J: TRBJ2-3; size: -; V: TRBV4-2
CDR3: CASSLGTTREQFF; J: TRBJ2-1; size: -; V: TRBV14
CDR3: CASSTGLIYEQYF; J: TRBJ2-7; size: many; V: TRBV6-2/TRBV6-3
CDR3: CASSLGAFRSYF; J: TRBJ2-7; size: -; V: TRBV28
CDR3: CASSITLGQCQHF; J: TRBJ1-5; size: many; V: TRBV19
CDR3: CASSSPGTKDIQYF; J: TRBJ2-4; size: many; V: TRBV28
CDR3: CATSREGNRYTF; J: TRBJ1-2; size: many; V: TRBV15
CDR3: CASNPGDRVSNQPQHF; J: TRBJ1-5; size: many; V: TRBV25-1
CDR3: CASSLELAGNYNEQFF; J: TRBJ2-1; size: -; V: TRBV28
CDR3: CASSLVSGNNEQFF; J: TRBJ2-1; size: few; V: TRBV7-2
CDR3: CSVLSGTARGEQYF; J: TRBJ2-7; size: few; V: TRBV20-1
CDR3: CASSYGGTENTIYF; J: TRBJ1-3; size: many; V: TRBV6-2/TRBV6-3
CDR3: CASTPRGGGLYEQYF; J: TRBJ2-7; size: many; V: TRBV19
CDR3: CASSLALAGPYEQYF; J: TRBJ2-7; size: few; V: TRBV11-2
CDR3: CSASRGLSSYNEQFF; J: TRBJ2-1; size: few; V: TRBV20-1
CDR3: CASSPQGRPYGYTF; J: TRBJ1-2; size: many; V: TRBV9
CDR3: CASRRQADIFF; J: TRBJ2-1; size: many; V: TRBV11-2
CDR3: CSVLSGINYGYTF; J: TRBJ1-2; size: many; V: TRBV29-1
CDR3: CASSIPGGYEQFF; J: TRBJ2-1; size: many; V: TRBV19
CDR3: CASSLELSGTQYF; J: TRBJ2-3; size: many; V: TRBV11-2
CDR3: CASSPGQGREAFF; J: TRBJ1-1; size: few; V: TRBV11-2
CDR3: CASSLAPPRGRWTGNTIYF; J: TRBJ1-3; size: many; V: TRBV5-6
CDR3: CASGLVESGGPREQFF; J: TRBJ2-1; size: many; V: TRBV12-5
CDR3: CASSFVAGTDTQYF; J: TRBJ2-3; size: many; V: TRBV28
CDR3: CASSLITGATETQYF; J: TRBJ2-5; size: many; V: TRBV5-1
CDR3: CASSTAAQGGFTGELFF; J: TRBJ2-2; size: many; V: TRBV19